This T cell receptor (beta chain) was documented in a study of response to subunit inactivated influenza vaccine. Broader study findings: Seasonal influenza vaccination, on each occasion, was suggested by the authors to recruit few new T cells.

TCRdb reprocessed the RT-PCR reads via MiXCR and lists one record per CDR3 protein. The sample records about 500,000 distinct CDR3 sequences, approximately 15% being singletons. This clonotype showed up just a few times. Its specificity is unknown. The source material was CD4+ T cells sorted from PBMCs, sampled 23 to 25 months after vaccination. The receptor was isolated from a man between 50 and 75 years old who received an inactivated influenza vaccine.

CDR3 protein: CASSLGGGLAGLSSYNEQFF. The CDR3 DNA reads TGCGCCAGCAGCTTGGGGGGGGGCCTAGCGGGTTTGAGCTCCTACAATGAGCAGTTCTTC. The V gene is TRBV5-1, the J gene TRBJ2-1; 8 bases line up with TRBD2. After removal of 0 bases from V and 0 bases from J, the junction contained 14 bases not matched to a gene. The CDR3 spans 20 residues. In germline, CDR1 is SGHRS, CDR2 YFSETQ.